This T cell receptor beta chain was obtained from a study of shared clonotypes between healthy human individuals. The repertoire was sequenced with immunoSEQ multiplex PCR; TCRdb's copy has only in-frame clones and lacks some. The sample includes about 2.3 million clones, 85% to 95% seen only once; the top ten take about 0.39%. The sequence came from a man between 18 and 35 years old in good health. Some clones in this sample may be carry-over from other donors' samples. Sequencing was carried out using naive CD4+ T cells from PBMCs. Subset denoted: CD45RA+ positively selected.

The CDR3, as DNA: TGTGCCAGCAGCAGTAGGGACAGCCGACACTCTGATACGCAGTATTTT. It specifies CASSSRDSRHSDTQYF. The gene calls are TRBV5-4 and TRBJ2-3; 7 positions match TRBD1. J lost 6 bases, V lost 4 bases, and 14 bases had no gene match. Germline V lookup: CDR1 SGHNT, CDR2 YYREEE (reference sequence). This CDR3 region has 16 residues. Based on the CDR3 plus reference TRBV5-4 and TRBJ2-3, the full variable domain is ETGVTQSPTHLIKTRGQQVTLRCSSQSGHNTVSWYQQALGQGPQFIFQYYREEENGRGNFPPRFSGLQFPNYSSELNVNALELDDSALYLCASSSRDSRHSDTQYFGPGTRLTVL.